Shown below are 22 T cell receptor beta chains from a single sample sequenced in a study of radiation and T cells in renal cell carcinoma. Time point defined: baseline pretreatment blood. Treatment: 15 Gy SBRT to primary tumor, nephrectomy 4 weeks later. Generated by immunoSEQ multiplex PCR, the TCRdb table keeps only in-frame clones and is missing some. In the table there are 150,000 or so clones, 88% of which are singletons. Specimen: blood, collected from a patient whose treatment included radiotherapy and nephrectomy. These receptors came from a woman in her sixties or seventies with renal cell carcinoma.

CDR3: CASSLYAGTSVTGELFF. CDR3 coding DNA: TGTGCCAGCAGTTTGTACGCCGGGACCTCGGTCACCGGGGAGCTGTTTTTT. V usage is TRBV28 and J usage is TRBJ2-2, with D perhaps matching TRBD1 or TRBD2 (5 bases each). Germline V gene lookup returns CDR1 MDHEN and CDR2 SYDVKM. V was trimmed by 3 bases and J by 4 bases, leaving 18 bases between them. The CDR3 loop spans 17 amino acids.

V and J are TRBV19 and TRBJ1-1; 9 positions match TRBD1. The V gene end was trimmed by 7 bases and the J gene end by 11 bases; junction bases not matched to a gene: 11. The germline V gene has CDR1 LNHDA and CDR2 SQIVND (reference sequence). This CDR3 is 13 amino acids long. In DNA, the CDR3 is TGTGCCAGTATCCCGCGGGGACAGGGTCACGCTTTCTTT. Translated, it gives CASIPRGQGHAFF. Full variable domain (outside the CDR3, taken from reference TRBV19 and TRBJ1-1): DGGITQSPKYLFRKEGQNVTLSCEQNLNHDAMYWYRQDPGQGLRLIYYSQIVNDFQKGDIAEGYSVSREKKESFPLTVTSAQKNPTAFYLCASIPRGQGHAFFGQGTRLTVV.

The V gene is TRBV7-6, the J gene TRBJ2-2; D is undetermined. Germline V gives CDR1 SGHVS, CDR2 FNYEAQ. The CDR3 spans 14 residues. V lost 1 base and J 0 bases, leaving 3 bases between the germline ends. The CDR3 DNA reads as TGTGCCAGCAGCTTAGTGGCGAACACCGGGGAGCTGTTTTTT. It codes for CASSLVANTGELFF.

This clone was seen more than once but under ten times. The rearrangement uses TRBV7-2 and TRBJ2-1, with TRBD2 matching 12 bases. Germline CDR1 SGHTA, CDR2 FQGNSA. With V trimmed by 1 base and J by 10 bases, 8 bases remained unmatched. The CDR3 runs to 16 residues. The CDR3 here is CASSLGRLAGVQEQFF. Written as DNA, the CDR3 is TGTGCCAGCAGCTTAGGCCGACTAGCGGGGGTTCAGGAGCAGTTCTTC.

This chain uses TRBV19 with TRBJ1-1, with TRBD1 as a possible D gene (6 bases). The CDR3 has 15 residues. CDR1 and CDR2 from the germline V gene are LNHDA and SQIVND (reference sequence). The ends were cut back, 6 bases at V and 2 bases at J, with 16 bases in the middle. The CDR3 reads CASSRPKGGNTEAFF. The CDR3 region has the DNA TGTGCCAGTAGCCGTCCCAAGGGGGGAAACACTGAAGCTTTCTTT. Looking up the rest from reference TRBV19 and TRBJ1-1 gives the full variable domain: DGGITQSPKYLFRKEGQNVTLSCEQNLNHDAMYWYRQDPGQGLRLIYYSQIVNDFQKGDIAEGYSVSREKKESFPLTVTSAQKNPTAFYLCASSRPKGGNTEAFFGQGTRLTVV.

The chain carries TRBV9 and TRBJ2-3; 8 bases are shared with TRBD2. This CDR3 is 17 amino acids long. Germline CDR1 SGDLS, CDR2 YYNGEE. V trimming: 0 bases; J trimming: 5 bases; junction bases outside the gene matches: 11. CDR3 nucleotide sequence: TGTGCCAGCAGCGTAGACTTTGGCGGGGGGCCGGTAGATACGCAGTATTTT. Amino acids: CASSVDFGGGPVDTQYF.

The V call is TRBV25-1, the J call TRBJ1-5; 8 positions agree with TRBD1. With V trimmed by 6 bases and J by 2 bases, 3 bases remained unmatched. The germline V gene encodes CDR1 MGHDK and CDR2 SYGVNS. The CDR3 totals 14 residues. Here the CDR3 DNA reads TGTGCCAGCAGACAGACAGGGGGCAATCAGCCCCAGCATTTT. It codes for CASRQTGGNQPQHF.

The chain couples TRBV27 to TRBJ1-2; no clear D gene. Per the germline V gene, CDR1 is MNHEY and CDR2 is SMNVEV (reference sequence). The length of the CDR3 is 15 residues. Between the trimmed V and J ends, which lost 1 base and 5 bases, there was a span of 14 bases. The chain's CDR3 is CASSLFLGVPYGYTF. The CDR3 DNA is TGTGCCAGCAGTTTATTCCTCGGGGTTCCGTATGGCTACACCTTC.

V gene TRBV19 combines with J gene TRBJ2-2; 9 nucleotides agree with TRBD1. Germline trimming cut 6 bases from V and 4 bases from J; bases unmatched to any gene: 9. In germline, CDR1 is LNHDA, CDR2 SQIVND (reference sequence). The CDR3 sequence is 16 residues long. In nucleotides, the CDR3 is TGTGCCAGTAGCCCCCCGACAGGGGGTCGCACCGGGGAGCTGTTTTTT. Encoded protein: CASSPPTGGRTGELFF.

This sequence joins TRBV11-2 and TRBJ2-1; D is uncertain. V shed 8 bases and J shed 0 bases, with 8 bases lying between them. The germline gives CDR1 SGHAT, CDR2 FQNNGV. The CDR3 spans 13 residues. The CDR3 is CASSKASYNEQFF. CDR3 in DNA: TGTGCCAGCTCAAAGGCCTCCTACAATGAGCAGTTCTTC.

This chain joins TRBV13 and TRBJ1-1; D remains unclear. This CDR3 is built from 13 residues. Germline V gives CDR1 PRHDT, CDR2 FYEKMQ (reference sequence). Trimming pared 1 base from V and 4 bases from J, leaving 7 bases between. The CDR3 DNA follows: TGTGCCAGCAGCTTAGACCGGGGCACTGAAGCTTTCTTT. Protein: CASSLDRGTEAFF. Together with reference TRBV13 and TRBJ1-1, the CDR3 gives the full variable domain: AAGVIQSPRHLIKEKRETATLKCYPIPRHDTVYWYQQGPGQDPQFLISFYEKMQSDKGSIPDRFSAQQFSDYHSELNMSSLELGDSALYFCASSLDRGTEAFFGQGTRLTVV.

V is TRBV5-1 and J is TRBJ2-1, with 9 bases lining up with TRBD1. This CDR3 comprises 14 residues. Germline CDR1 is SGHRS and CDR2 is YFSETQ. Germline trimming cut 0 bases from V and 9 bases from J; bases unmatched to any gene: 4. CDR3 bases: TGCGCCAGCAGCTTGGACGGGACAGGGAGTGAGCAGTTCTTC. Its translation: CASSLDGTGSEQFF.

This chain connects TRBV5-5 to TRBJ1-6; D uncertain. The CDR3 length is 15 residues. V was pared by 0 bases and J by 10 bases, with 14 bases between. CDR1 is SGHKS and CDR2 is YYEKEE in the germline V gene (reference sequence). CDR3 amino acids: CASSLGGPTGSPLHF. CDR3 coding DNA: TGTGCCAGCAGCTTGGGAGGACCCACTGGGTCACCCCTCCACTTT.

CDR3: CASSLWLPGANVLTF. DNA for the CDR3: TGTGCCAGCAGTCTCTGGCTTCCTGGGGCCAACGTCCTGACTTTC. This chain uses TRBV14 with TRBJ2-6, with no clear D. V lost 6 bases to trimming and J lost 2 bases, with 11 bases between them. CDR3 length equals 15 residues. In germline, CDR1 is SGHDN, CDR2 FVKESK.

V usage is TRBV4-1 and J usage is TRBJ1-5; no reliable D call. The CDR3 is made up of 15 amino acids. From germline, CDR1 is MGHRA and CDR2 YSYEKL. V was cut by 0 bases and J by 5 bases, with 11 bases left in between. The CDR3 reads CASSQDIEAHQPQHF. The DNA of the CDR3 is TGCGCCAGCAGCCAAGATATCGAGGCCCATCAGCCCCAGCATTTT.

The chain employs TRBV28 and TRBJ2-7; a possible D gene is TRBD1 (6 bases). The V end was cut by 4 bases, the J end by 3 bases, with 10 bases between. Germline V gives CDR1 MDHEN, CDR2 SYDVKM. This CDR3 is built from 13 residues. The CDR3 loop is CASSYRVGYEQYF. DNA of the CDR3: TGTGCCAGCAGTTACAGGGTGGGCTACGAGCAGTACTTC.

The chain combines TRBV13 with TRBJ2-1; TRBD2 matches 11 bases. Trimming took 4 bases from V and 6 from J; bases not matched to a gene: 2. CDR3 size: 14 residues. CDR1 is PRHDT, CDR2 FYEKMQ, per germline (reference sequence). The DNA of the CDR3 is TGTGCCAGCAGCTCGGGACTAGCGGTCAATGAGCAGTTCTTC. This encodes CASSSGLAVNEQFF. Full variable domain (missing parts from reference TRBV13 and TRBJ2-1): AAGVIQSPRHLIKEKRETATLKCYPIPRHDTVYWYQQGPGQDPQFLISFYEKMQSDKGSIPDRFSAQQFSDYHSELNMSSLELGDSALYFCASSSGLAVNEQFFGPGTRLTVL.

V usage is TRBV2 and J usage is TRBJ2-1, with 8 bases lining up with TRBD1. Germline V gene lookup returns CDR1 SNHLY and CDR2 FYNNEI. This CDR3 has 13 residues. Trimming cost V 7 bases and J 5 bases; bases outside gene matches: 4. Here the CDR3 DNA reads TGTGCCAGCATCCCGGACAGGGACAATGAGCAGTTCTTC. This sequence encodes CASIPDRDNEQFF.

The chain carries TRBV6-6 and TRBJ2-3; the D call may be TRBD1 or TRBD2 (5 bases each). Trimming took off 5 bases at V and 5 bases at J, with 8 bases between the two ends. The CDR3 consists of 12 residues. Germline V gives CDR1 MNHNY, CDR2 SVGAGI (reference sequence). CDR3 nucleotide sequence: TGTGCCAGCAGTGGGGGAGTAGATACGCAGTATTTT. Residues: CASSGGVDTQYF.

CDR3 nucleotide sequence: TGTGCCAGCAGCTTATTCGGGACAGGGGGCTCTGAAGCTTTCTTT. Protein sequence: CASSLFGTGGSEAFF. This rearrangement joins TRBV11-3 to TRBJ1-1; TRBD1 agrees at 12 bases. The V and J ends lost 2 bases and 6 bases, in that order; junction bases with no gene match: 4. This CDR3 is 15 amino acids long. Germline V CDR1 and CDR2: SGHNT, YENEEA.

J is TRBJ2-7 and V is TRBV15; 8 bases agree with TRBD1. The germline gives CDR1 LNHNV, CDR2 YYDKDF (reference sequence). This CDR3 contains 15 residues. With V trimmed by 0 bases and J by 3 bases, 4 bases remained unmatched. The CDR3 loop reads CATSRDRDRIYEQYF. CDR3 DNA: TGTGCCACCAGCAGAGATCGGGACAGGATCTACGAGCAGTACTTC. Supplemented by reference TRBV15 and TRBJ2-7, the full variable domain reads DAMVIQNPRYQVTQFGKPVTLSCSQTLNHNVMYWYQQKSSQAPKLLFHYYDKDFNNEADTPDNFQSRRPNTSFCFLDIRSPGLGDTAMYLCATSRDRDRIYEQYFGPGTRLTVT.

This clone was found once. This chain joins TRBV19 and TRBJ2-5; possible D gene TRBD1, 6 bases. Between the trimmed V and J ends, which lost 3 bases and 5 bases, there was a span of 19 bases. CDR1 and CDR2 (germline): LNHDA, SQIVND (reference sequence). This CDR3 contains 16 residues. CDR3 sequence reads: CASSIKSQGLGETQYF. The CDR3 coding sequence is TGTGCCAGTAGTATCAAAAGCCAGGGGCTCGGGGAGACCCAGTACTTC.